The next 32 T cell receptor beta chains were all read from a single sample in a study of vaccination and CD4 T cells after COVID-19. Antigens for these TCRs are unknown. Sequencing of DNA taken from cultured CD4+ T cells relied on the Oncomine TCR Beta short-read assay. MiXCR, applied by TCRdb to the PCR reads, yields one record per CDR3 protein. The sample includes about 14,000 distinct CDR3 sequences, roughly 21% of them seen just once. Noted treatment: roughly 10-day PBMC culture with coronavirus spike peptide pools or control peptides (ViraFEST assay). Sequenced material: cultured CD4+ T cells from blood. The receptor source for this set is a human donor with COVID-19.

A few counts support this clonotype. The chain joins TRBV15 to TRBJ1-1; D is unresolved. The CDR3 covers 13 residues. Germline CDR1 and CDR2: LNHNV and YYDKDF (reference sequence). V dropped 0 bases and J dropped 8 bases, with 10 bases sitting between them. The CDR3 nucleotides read TGTGCCACCAGCAGAGATCGCGGAGTAGAAGCTTTCTTT. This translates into CATSRDRGVEAFF.

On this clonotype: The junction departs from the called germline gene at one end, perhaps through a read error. CDR3 region: CATASGGQQETQHF. The DNA for the CDR3 is TGTGCCACAGCTAGCGGGGGCCAACAAGAGACCCAGCACTTC. The chain couples TRBV10-3 to TRBJ2-5; TRBD2 agrees at 10 bases. Germline V lookup: CDR1 ENHRY, CDR2 SYGVKD. This CDR3 is 14 amino acids long.

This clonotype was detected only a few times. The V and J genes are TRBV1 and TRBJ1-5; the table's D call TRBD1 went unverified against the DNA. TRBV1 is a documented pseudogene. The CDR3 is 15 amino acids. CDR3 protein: CTSSLPGSQGQPQHF. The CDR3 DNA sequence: TGCACCAGCAGCCTGCCGGGATCTCAAGGTCAGCCCCAGCATTTT.

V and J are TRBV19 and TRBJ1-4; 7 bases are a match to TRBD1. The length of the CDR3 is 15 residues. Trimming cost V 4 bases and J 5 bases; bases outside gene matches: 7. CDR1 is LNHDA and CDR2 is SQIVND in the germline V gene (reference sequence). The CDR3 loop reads CASSRPRQGNEKLFF. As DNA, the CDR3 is TGTGCCAGTAGTAGACCCCGACAGGGAAATGAAAAACTGTTTTTT.

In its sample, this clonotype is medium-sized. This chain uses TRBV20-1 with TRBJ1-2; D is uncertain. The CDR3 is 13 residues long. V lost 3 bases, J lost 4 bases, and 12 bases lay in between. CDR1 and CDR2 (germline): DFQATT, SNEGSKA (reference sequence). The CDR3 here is CSASPASTYGYTF. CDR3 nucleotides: TGCAGTGCTAGTCCGGCAAGCACCTATGGCTACACCTTC.

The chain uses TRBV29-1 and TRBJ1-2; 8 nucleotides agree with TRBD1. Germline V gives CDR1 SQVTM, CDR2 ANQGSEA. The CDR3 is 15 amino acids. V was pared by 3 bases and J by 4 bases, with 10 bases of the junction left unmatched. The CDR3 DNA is TGCAGCGTTGATTCCGGACAGGGACGGAGCTATGGCTACACCTTC. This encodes CSVDSGQGRSYGYTF.

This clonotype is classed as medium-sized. The CDR3 DNA follows: TGTGCCTGCACAAGGGGGCAAGGTAATCAGCCCCAGCATTTT. This sequence encodes CACTRGQGNQPQHF. The chain carries TRBV6-1 and TRBJ1-5; 7 bases are shared with TRBD1. This CDR3 contains 14 residues. V dropped 11 bases and J dropped 4; count of bases not matched to a gene: 11. The germline V gene has CDR1 MNHNS and CDR2 SASEGT.

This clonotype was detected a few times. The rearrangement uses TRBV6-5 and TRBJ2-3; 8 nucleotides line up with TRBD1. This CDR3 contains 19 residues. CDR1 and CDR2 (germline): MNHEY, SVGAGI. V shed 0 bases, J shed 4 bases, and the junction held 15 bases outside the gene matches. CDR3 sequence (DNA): TGTGCCAGCAGTTACTCGAAAGGGAGGCAGGGGGCGGGTGCAGATACGCAGTATTTT. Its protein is CASSYSKGRQGAGADTQYF.

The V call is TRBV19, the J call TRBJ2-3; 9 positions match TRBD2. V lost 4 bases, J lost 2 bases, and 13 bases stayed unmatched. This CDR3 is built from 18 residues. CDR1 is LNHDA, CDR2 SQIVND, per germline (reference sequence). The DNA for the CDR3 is TGTGCCAGTAGTAGGGGGCCGGGGACTAGCAGACTCACAGATACGCAGTATTTT. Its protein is CASSRGPGTSRLTDTQYF.

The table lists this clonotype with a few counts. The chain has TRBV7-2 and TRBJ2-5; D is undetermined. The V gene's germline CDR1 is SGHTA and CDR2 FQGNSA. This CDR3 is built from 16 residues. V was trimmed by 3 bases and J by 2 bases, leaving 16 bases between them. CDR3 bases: TGTGCCAGCAGCTTTCGTTCGGGCAGCCGACAAGAGACCCAGTACTTC. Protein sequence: CASSFRSGSRQETQYF.

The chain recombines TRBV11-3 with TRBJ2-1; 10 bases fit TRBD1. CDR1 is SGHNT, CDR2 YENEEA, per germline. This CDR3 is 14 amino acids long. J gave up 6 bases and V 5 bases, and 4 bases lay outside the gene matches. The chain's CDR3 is CASSTRTGGNEQFF. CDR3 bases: TGTGCCAGCAGCACCCGGACAGGGGGCAATGAGCAGTTCTTC.

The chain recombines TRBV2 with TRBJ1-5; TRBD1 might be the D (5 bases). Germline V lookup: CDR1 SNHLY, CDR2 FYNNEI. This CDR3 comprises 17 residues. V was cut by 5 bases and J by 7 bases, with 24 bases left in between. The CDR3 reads CASSRRVAGGEGQPQHF. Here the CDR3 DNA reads TGTGCCAGCAGTAGAAGGGTCGCCGGGGGGGAGGGACAGCCCCAGCATTTT.

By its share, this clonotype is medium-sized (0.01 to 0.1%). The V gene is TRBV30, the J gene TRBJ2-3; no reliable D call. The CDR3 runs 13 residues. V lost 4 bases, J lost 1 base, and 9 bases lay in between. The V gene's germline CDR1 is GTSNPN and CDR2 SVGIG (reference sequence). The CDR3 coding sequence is TGTGCCTGGATCCTTCAGGGCACAGATACGCAGTATTTT. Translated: CAWILQGTDTQYF.

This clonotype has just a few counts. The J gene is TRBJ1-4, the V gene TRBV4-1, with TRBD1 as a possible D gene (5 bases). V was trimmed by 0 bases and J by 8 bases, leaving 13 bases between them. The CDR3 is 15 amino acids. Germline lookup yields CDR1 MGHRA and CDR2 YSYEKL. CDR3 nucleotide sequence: TGCGCCAGCAGCCAAGAGGGCAGGGAAGGAGAAAAACTGTTTTTT. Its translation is CASSQEGREGEKLFF.

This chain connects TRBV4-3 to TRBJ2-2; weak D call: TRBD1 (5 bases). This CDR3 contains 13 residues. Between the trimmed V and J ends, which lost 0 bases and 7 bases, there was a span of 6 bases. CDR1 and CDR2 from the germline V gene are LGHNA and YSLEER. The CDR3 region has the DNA TGCGCCAGCAGCCAAGAAGGGGTCGGGGAGCTGTTTTTT. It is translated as CASSQEGVGELFF.

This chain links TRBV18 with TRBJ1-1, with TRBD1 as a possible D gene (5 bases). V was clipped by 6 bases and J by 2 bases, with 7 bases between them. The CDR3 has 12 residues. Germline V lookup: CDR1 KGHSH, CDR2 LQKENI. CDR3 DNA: TGTGCCAGCTCCCAGGGCAACACTGAAGCTTTCTTT. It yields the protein CASSQGNTEAFF.

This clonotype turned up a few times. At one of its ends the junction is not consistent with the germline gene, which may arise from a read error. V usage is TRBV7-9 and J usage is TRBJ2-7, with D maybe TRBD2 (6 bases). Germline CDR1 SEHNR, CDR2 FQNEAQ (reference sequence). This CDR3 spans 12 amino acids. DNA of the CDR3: TGTGCCAGCACCGGGCGGGACCCCGAGGAGTACTTC. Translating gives CASTGRDPEEYF.

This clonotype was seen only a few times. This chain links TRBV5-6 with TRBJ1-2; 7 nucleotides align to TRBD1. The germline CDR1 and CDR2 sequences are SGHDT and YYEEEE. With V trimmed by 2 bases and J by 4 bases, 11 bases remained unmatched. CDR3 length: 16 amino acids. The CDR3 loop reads CASSLIQGTSGYGYTF. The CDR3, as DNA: TGTGCCAGCAGCTTAATACAGGGGACCTCGGGCTATGGCTACACCTTC.

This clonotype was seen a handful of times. In DNA form, the CDR3 reads TGTGCCAGCACTCCCTCTGCCGGGACAGGGGTTTTGGAGTATTTT. Translation gives CASTPSAGTGVLEYF. The gene calls are TRBV19 and TRBJ2-3; 10 nucleotides align to TRBD1. J was trimmed by 13 bases and V by 9 bases; bases with no gene match: 19. This CDR3 comprises 15 residues. Germline-derived CDR1 and CDR2 are LNHDA and SQIVND (reference sequence).

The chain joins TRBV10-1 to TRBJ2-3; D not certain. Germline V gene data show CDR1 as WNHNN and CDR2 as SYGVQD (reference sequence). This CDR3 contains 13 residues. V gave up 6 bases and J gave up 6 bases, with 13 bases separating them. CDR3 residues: CASRRLVEDTQYF. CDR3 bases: TGCGCCAGCAGAAGGCTAGTGGAGGATACGCAGTATTTT.

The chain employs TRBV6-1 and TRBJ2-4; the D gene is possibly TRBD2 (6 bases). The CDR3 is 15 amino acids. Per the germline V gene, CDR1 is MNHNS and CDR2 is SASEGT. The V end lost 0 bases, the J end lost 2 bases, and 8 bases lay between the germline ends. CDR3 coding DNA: TGTGCCAGCAGTGAAGCGGGCGGGACCAAAAACATTCAGTACTTC. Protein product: CASSEAGGTKNIQYF.

The CDR3 sequence: CASSLVQGQTNEKLFF. The CDR3 DNA follows: TGCGCCAGCAGCTTGGTTCAGGGCCAGACTAATGAAAAACTGTTTTTT. This chain joins TRBV5-1 and TRBJ1-4; D perhaps matches TRBD1 (5 bases). The V end was cut by 0 bases, the J end by 2 bases, with 11 bases between. Germline lookup yields CDR1 SGHRS and CDR2 YFSETQ. This CDR3 region has 16 residues.

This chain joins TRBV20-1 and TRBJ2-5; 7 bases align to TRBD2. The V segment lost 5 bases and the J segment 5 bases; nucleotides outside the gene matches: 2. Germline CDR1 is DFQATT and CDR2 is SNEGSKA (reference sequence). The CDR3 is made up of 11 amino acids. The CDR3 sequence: CSAGGVETQYF. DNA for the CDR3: TGCAGTGCTGGGGGGGTGGAGACCCAGTACTTC.

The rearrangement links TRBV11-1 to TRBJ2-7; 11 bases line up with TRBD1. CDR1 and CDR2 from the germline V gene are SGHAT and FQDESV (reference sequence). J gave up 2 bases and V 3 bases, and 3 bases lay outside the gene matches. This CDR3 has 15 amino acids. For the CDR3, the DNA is TGTGCCAGCAGCTTGGGACAGGGGGTTACCTACGAGCAGTACTTC. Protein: CASSLGQGVTYEQYF.

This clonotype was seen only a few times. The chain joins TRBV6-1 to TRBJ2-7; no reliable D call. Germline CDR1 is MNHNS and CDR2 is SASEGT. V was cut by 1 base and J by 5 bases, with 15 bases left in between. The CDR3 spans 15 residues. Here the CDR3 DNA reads TGTGCCAGCAGTGAAGAGGGCTACTATCGGGACGAGCAGTACTTC. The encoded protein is CASSEEGYYRDEQYF.

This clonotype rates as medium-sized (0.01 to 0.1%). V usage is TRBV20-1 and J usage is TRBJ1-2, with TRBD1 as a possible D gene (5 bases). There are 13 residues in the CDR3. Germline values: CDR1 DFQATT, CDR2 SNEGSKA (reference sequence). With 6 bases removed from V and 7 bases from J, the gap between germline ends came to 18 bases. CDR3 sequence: CSAPGGSSRGYTF. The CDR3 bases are TGCAGTGCACCGGGGGGGAGCTCGCGTGGCTACACCTTC.

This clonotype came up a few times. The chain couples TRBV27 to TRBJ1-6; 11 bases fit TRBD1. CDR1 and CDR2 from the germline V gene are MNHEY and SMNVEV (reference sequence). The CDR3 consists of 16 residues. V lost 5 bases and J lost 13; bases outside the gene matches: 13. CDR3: CASSPGGQGDRSPLHF. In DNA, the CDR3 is TGTGCCAGCAGTCCGGGGGGACAGGGGGACAGGTCTCCCCTCCACTTT.

The CDR3 sequence: CSVAASNAYEQYF. CDR3 DNA sequence: TGCAGCGTCGCCGCCTCGAACGCCTACGAGCAGTACTTC. This chain connects TRBV29-1 to TRBJ2-7; D not certain. Germline V lookup: CDR1 SQVTM, CDR2 ANQGSEA. The V end was cut by 6 bases, the J end by 2 bases, with 14 bases between. The CDR3 runs to 13 residues.

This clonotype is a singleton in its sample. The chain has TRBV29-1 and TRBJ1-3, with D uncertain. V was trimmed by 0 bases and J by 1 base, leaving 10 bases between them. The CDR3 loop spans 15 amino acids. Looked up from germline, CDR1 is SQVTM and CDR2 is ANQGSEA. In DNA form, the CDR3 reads TGCAGCGTTGAAGATCGGACTTATTCTGGAAACACCATATATTTT. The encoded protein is CSVEDRTYSGNTIYF.

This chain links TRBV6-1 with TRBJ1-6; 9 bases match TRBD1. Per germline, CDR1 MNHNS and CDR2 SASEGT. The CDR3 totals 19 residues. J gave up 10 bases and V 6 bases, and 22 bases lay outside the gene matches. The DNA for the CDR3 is TGTGCCAGCAGCAAAACAAGACCCGGGGGGACAGGGTTGAAATCACCCCTCCACTTT. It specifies CASSKTRPGGTGLKSPLHF.

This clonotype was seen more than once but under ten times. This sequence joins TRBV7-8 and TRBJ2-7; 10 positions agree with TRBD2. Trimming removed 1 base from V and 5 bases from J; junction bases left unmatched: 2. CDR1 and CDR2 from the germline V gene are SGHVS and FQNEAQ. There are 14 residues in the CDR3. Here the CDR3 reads CASSLGGLAHEQYF. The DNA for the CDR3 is TGTGCCAGCAGCTTAGGGGGACTAGCGCACGAGCAGTACTTC.

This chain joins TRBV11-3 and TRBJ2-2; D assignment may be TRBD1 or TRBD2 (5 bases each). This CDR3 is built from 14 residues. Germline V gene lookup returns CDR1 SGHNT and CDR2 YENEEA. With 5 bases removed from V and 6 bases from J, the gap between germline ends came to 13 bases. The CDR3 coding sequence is TGTGCCAGCAGCGTAGGTGGGGACGCCGGGGAGCTGTTTTTT. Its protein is CASSVGGDAGELFF.